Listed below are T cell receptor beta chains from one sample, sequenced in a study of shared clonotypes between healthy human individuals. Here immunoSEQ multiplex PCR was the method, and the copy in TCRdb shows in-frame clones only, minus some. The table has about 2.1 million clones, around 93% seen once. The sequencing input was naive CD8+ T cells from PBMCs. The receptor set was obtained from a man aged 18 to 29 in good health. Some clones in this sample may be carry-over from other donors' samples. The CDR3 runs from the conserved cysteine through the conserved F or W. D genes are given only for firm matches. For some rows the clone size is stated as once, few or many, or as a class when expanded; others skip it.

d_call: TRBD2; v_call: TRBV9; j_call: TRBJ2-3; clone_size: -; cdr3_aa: CASSALIAGATDTQYF; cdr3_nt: TGTGCCAGCAGCGCCTTAATAGCGGGAGCCACAGATACGCAGTATTTT
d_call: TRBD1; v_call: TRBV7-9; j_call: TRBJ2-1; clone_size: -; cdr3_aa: CASSEDRGRYNEQFF; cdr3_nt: TGTGCCAGCAGCGAGGACAGGGGGCGTTACAATGAGCAGTTCTTC
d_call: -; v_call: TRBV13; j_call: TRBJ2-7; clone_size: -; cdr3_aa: CASSPDGSYEQYF; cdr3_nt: TGTGCCAGCAGCCCTGACGGGTCCTACGAGCAGTACTTC
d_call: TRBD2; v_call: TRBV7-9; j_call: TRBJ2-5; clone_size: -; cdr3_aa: CASSFGTSGPQETQYF; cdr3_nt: TGTGCCAGCAGCTTTGGAACTAGCGGCCCCCAAGAGACCCAGTACTTC
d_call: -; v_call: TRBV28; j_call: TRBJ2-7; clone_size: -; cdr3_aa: CASSFSLGGATYEQYF; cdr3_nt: TGTGCCAGCAGTTTTTCCCTGGGTGGAGCCACCTACGAGCAGTACTTC
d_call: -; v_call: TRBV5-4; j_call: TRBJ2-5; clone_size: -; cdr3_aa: CASMTGDGEQTQYF; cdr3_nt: TGTGCCAGCATGACCGGAGACGGCGAACAGACCCAGTACTTC
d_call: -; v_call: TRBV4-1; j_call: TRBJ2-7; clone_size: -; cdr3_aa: CASSQAPPGGAYEQYF; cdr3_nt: TGCGCCAGCAGCCAAGCCCCCCCTGGGGGGGCATACGAGCAGTACTTC
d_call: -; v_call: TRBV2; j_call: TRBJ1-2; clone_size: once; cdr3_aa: CASGFSGRNYGYTF; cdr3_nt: TGTGCCAGCGGTTTTTCGGGACGGAACTATGGCTACACCTTC
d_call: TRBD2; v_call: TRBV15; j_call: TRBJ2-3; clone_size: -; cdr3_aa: CATSRGGPDTQYF; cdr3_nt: TGTGCCACCAGCAGGGGAGGGCCAGATACGCAGTATTTT
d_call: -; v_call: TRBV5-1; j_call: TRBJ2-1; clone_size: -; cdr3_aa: CASSLSGAPLDEQFF; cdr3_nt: TGCGCCAGCAGCTTGAGTGGCGCCCCTTTGGATGAGCAGTTCTTC
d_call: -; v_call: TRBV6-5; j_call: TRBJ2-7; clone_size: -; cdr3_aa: CASSPTGAYEQYF; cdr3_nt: TGTGCCAGCAGCCCGACAGGTGCCTACGAGCAGTACTTC
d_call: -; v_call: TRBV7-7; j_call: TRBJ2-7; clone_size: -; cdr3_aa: CASSPAGSYEQYF; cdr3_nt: TGTGCCAGCAGCCCGGCAGGATCCTACGAGCAGTACTTC
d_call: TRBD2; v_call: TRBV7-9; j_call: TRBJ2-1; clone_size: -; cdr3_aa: CASSPTSVYNEQFF; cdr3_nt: TGTGCCAGCAGCCCGACTAGCGTCTACAATGAGCAGTTCTTC
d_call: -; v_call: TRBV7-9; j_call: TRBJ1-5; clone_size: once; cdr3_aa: CASSPPSQPQHF; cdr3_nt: TGTGCCAGCAGCCCCCCGAGTCAGCCCCAGCATTTT
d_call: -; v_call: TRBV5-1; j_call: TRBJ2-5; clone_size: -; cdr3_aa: CASSPEGGTTQYF; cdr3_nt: TGCGCCAGCAGCCCTGAGGGGGGTACGACCCAGTACTTC
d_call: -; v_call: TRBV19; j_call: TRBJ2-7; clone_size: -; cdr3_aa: CASSLVSVGEQYF; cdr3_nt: TGTGCCAGTAGCTTGGTCTCGGTGGGCGAGCAGTACTTC
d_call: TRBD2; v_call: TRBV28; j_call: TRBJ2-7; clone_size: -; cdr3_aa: CASSPLGLAEGEQYF; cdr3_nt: TGTGCCAGCAGTCCACTGGGACTAGCAGAAGGCGAGCAGTACTTC
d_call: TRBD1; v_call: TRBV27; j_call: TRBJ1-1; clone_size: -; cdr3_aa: CASTHLLPGQGEAFF; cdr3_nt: TGTGCCAGCACCCATCTTCTCCCGGGACAGGGTGAAGCTTTCTTT
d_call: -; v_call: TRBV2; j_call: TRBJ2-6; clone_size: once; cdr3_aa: CASRGEGSGANVLTF; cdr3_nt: TGTGCCAGCAGGGGAGAGGGTTCTGGGGCCAACGTCCTGACTTTC
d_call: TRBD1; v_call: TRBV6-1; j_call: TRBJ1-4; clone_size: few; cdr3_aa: CASRNRGFDEKLFF; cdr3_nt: TGTGCCAGTAGGAACAGGGGATTCGATGAAAAACTGTTTTTT
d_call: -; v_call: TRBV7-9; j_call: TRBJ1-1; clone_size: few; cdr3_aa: CASSPPRATEAFF; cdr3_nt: TGTGCCAGCAGCCCCCCGAGGGCCACTGAAGCTTTCTTT
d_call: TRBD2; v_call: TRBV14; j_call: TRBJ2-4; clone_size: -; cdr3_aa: CASSPGLAVAKNIQYF; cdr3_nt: TGTGCCAGCAGCCCGGGACTAGCGGTAGCCAAAAACATTCAGTACTTC